This T cell receptor beta chain was identified during a study of blood T cell repertoires in COVID-19. In the original analysis: How many nucleated cells were present was estimated from reference gene primer amplification. Profiling relied on immunoSEQ multiplex PCR, and the TCRdb table lists in-frame clones only, not all of them. Clonal size and the V and J genes are those of that table, whereas D and trimming came from the DNA. Of some 250,000 clones in the sample, approximately 87% are singletons; the top ten hold around 5.9%. Material: peripheral blood. The receptor comes from a man in his 60s with acute or convalescent COVID-19.

The CDR3 coding sequence is TGTGCCAGCAGCCAAGGGGTTGACAGGGCCGACGAGCAGTACTTC. Translating gives CASSQGVDRADEQYF. The rearrangement joins TRBV3-1 (or the pseudogene TRBV3-2) to TRBJ2-7; 7 positions match TRBD1. The length of the CDR3 is 15 residues. The trim removed 1 base at V and 5 bases at J, leaving 8 bases unmatched. The germline gives CDR1 LGHDT, CDR2 YNNKEL (reference sequence).